The clone carrying this T cell receptor (beta chain) was seen a handful of times. Its antigen remains unidentified. The data belong to a study of blood T cells in healthy people across ages. Then a second PCR, running about 6 to 12 cycles, was carried out with a sample-barcoded 5' primer and a J-beta primer mix. MiXCR, applied by TCRdb to the 5' RACE reads, yields one record per CDR3 protein. This sample has hundreds of thousands of distinct CDR3 sequences; around 21% occur once, and the top ten carry 3% to 4%. Study outcomes and limitations: It was held that the diversity estimates obtained from one million T cells were underestimates.

Sequenced: blood. This receptor was taken from a man between 65 and 80 years old in good health.

In nucleotides, the CDR3 is TGTGCCAGCAGCCGAGGGGACAGGGTCTCGCATGAGCAGTTCTTC. Amino acid sequence: CASSRGDRVSHEQFF. V usage is TRBV14 and J usage is TRBJ2-5, with 9 bases matching TRBD1. The DNA end is a closer match to TRBJ2-1, so the J assignment may be wrong. Germline CDR1 SGHDN, CDR2 FVKESK. CDR3 length: 15 residues.